This T cell receptor beta chain is drawn from a study of shared clonotypes between healthy human individuals. General study points: Larger estimated richness was generally recorded for naive subsets relative to memory subsets. The study drew on few donors, limiting represented genetic and exposure-history diversity.

Turning to this clone: Its antigen is undetermined.

Source study methods: Filtering differed since immunoSEQ provided only junctions, with no quality scores. Assay: immunoSEQ multiplex PCR; the TCRdb copy retains only in-frame clones and omits some. That table furnishes V, J and clone size, whereas the DNA furnished D and trimming. Of a few million clones detected, 90% to 95% appear once; the ten largest clones hold roughly 0.13%. Splitting of CD4+ cells produced CD45RA+ naive and CD45RA-negative memory subsets. The receptor was isolated from a young man in good health. The material sequenced was naive CD4+ T cells sorted from blood. Stated subset: CD45RA+ positively selected.

The CDR3, as DNA: TGCGCCAGCAGCCAAGGACTAGCGGGAGGGTTCGGGACCGGGGAGCTGTTTTTT. Protein sequence: CASSQGLAGGFGTGELFF. The chain recombines TRBV4-1 with TRBJ2-2; TRBD2 matches 14 bases. This CDR3 is 18 amino acids long. The germline V gene has CDR1 MGHRA and CDR2 YSYEKL. Trimming cost V 1 base and J 5 bases; bases outside gene matches: 6.